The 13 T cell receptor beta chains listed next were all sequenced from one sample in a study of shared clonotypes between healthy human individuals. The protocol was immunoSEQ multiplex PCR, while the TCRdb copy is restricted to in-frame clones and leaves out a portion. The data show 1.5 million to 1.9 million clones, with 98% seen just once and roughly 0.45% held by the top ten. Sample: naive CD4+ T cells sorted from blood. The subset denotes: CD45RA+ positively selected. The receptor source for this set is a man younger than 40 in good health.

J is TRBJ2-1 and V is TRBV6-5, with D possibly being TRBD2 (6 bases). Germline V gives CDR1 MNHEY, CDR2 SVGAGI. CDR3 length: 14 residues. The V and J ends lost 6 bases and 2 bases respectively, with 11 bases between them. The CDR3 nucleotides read TGTGCCAGCAGGCGGGACGGAACCTACAATGAGCAGTTCTTC. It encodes CASRRDGTYNEQFF.

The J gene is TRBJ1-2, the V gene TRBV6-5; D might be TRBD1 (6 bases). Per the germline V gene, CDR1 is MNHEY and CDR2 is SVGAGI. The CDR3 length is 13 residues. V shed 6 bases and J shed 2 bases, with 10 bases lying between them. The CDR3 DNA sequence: TGTGCCAGCAGGGCCACAGGGAACTATGGCTACACCTTC. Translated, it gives CASRATGNYGYTF.

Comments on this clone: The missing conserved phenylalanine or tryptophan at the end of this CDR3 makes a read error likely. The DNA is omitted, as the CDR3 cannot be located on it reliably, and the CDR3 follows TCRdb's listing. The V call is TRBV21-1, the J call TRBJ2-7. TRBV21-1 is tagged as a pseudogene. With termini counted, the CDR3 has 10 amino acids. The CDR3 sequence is CASRQARGGL.

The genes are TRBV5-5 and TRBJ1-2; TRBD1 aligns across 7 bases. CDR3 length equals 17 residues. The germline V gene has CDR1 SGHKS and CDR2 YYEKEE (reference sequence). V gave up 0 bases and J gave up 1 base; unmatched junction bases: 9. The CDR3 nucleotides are TGTGCCAGCAGCTTGGCGGACAGGACAGCCCTTAACTATGGCTACACCTTC. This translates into CASSLADRTALNYGYTF.

This CDR3 reads CASRNRDIGGPLNTIYF. DNA for the CDR3: TGTGCCAGCAGAAACAGAGACATTGGAGGACCCTTAAACACCATATATTTT. The rearrangement joins TRBV2 to TRBJ1-3, with unresolved D. Trimming left V 6 bases short and J 6 bases short, with 24 bases between. The CDR3 consists of 17 residues. Per germline, CDR1 SNHLY and CDR2 FYNNEI.

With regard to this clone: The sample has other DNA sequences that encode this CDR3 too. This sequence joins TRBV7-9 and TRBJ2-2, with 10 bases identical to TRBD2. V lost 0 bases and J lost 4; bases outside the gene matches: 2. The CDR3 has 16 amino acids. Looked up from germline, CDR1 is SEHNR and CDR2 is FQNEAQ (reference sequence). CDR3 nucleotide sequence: TGTGCCAGCAGCTTAGCGCTAGCGGGAGTCACCGGGGAGCTGTTTTTT. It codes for CASSLALAGVTGELFF.

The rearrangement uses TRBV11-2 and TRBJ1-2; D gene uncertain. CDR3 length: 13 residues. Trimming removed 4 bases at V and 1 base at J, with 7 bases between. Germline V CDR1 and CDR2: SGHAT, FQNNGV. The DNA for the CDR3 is TGTGCCAGCAGCTCCGACGGTAACTATGGCTACACCTTC. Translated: CASSSDGNYGYTF.

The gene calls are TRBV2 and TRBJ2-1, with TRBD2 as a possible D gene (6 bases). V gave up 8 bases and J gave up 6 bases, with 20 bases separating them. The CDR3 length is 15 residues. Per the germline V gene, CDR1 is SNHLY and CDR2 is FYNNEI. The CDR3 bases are TGTGCCAGCGGAGGGCGGGGACGGTTTGGCAATGAGCAGTTCTTC. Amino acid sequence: CASGGRGRFGNEQFF.

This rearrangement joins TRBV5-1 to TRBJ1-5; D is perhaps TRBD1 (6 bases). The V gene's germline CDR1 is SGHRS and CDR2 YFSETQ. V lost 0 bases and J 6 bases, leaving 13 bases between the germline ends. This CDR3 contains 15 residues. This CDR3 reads CASSLAGRGGQPQHF. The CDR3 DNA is TGCGCCAGCAGCTTGGCCGGCAGGGGAGGTCAGCCCCAGCATTTT.

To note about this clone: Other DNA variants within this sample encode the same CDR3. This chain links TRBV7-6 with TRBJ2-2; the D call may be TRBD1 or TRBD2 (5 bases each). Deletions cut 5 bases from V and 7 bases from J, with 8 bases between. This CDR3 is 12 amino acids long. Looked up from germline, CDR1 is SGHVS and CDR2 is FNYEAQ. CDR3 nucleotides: TGTGCCAGCAGCCCAGGGAGCGGGGAGCTGTTTTTT. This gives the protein CASSPGSGELFF.

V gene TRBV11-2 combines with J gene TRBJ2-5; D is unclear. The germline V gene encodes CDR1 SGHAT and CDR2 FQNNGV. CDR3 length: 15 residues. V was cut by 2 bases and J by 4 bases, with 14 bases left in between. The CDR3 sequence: CASSLNPPRTETQYF. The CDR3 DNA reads TGTGCCAGCAGCTTAAATCCCCCTAGAACAGAGACCCAGTACTTC.

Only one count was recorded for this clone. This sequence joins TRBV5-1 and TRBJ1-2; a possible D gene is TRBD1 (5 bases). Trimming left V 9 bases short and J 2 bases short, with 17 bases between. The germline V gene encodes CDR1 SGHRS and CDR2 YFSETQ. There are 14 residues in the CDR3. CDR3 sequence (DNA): TGCGCCACCAGAGCCTCGACAGACAACTATGGCTACACCTTC. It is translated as CATRASTDNYGYTF.

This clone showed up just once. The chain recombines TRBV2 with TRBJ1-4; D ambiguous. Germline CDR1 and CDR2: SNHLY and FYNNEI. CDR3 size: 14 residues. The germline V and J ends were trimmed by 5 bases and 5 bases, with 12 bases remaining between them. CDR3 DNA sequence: TGTGCCAGCAGTCTTGGGCGAGAAAATGAAAAACTGTTTTTT. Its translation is CASSLGRENEKLFF.